Each of the 28 T cell receptor beta chains below was sequenced from the same sample in a study of CXCR3-negative and CXCR3-positive naive CD8 T cells. UMI-tagged TRB cDNA libraries were built via 5' RACE. TCRdb reanalyzed the 5' RACE reads, giving one entry per CDR3 protein sequence and no DNA. This sample's table has 130,000 to 150,000 distinct CDR3 sequences. No antigen has been identified for these receptors. Study-wide points: TRB CDR3s were more hydrophobic in CXCR3-positive than in CXCR3-negative naive cells.

Material: naive CXCR3+ CD8+ T cells from blood. Subset of the sample: CD45RO-CCR7+CD27+CD95- naive CD8+ T cells expressing CXCR3 (TNR3+). The receptors were sampled from a human donor in good health. Some clones in this sample may be carry-over from other donors' samples.

The chain uses TRBV10-3 and TRBJ1-1; TCRdb designates TRBD1, a call that cannot be tested without DNA. This CDR3 has 15 amino acids. From germline, CDR1 is ENHRY and CDR2 SYGVKD. This CDR3 is CAISDPGQGNTEAFF.

The V gene is TRBV20-1, the J gene TRBJ2-7; TCRdb reports TRBD1, a call that lacks DNA to check it against. This CDR3 contains 14 residues. Germline CDR1 and CDR2: DFQATT and SNEGSKA (reference sequence). Here the CDR3 reads CSARDGDSHYEQYF.

The chain uses TRBV29-1 and TRBJ2-5. The CDR3 runs to 12 residues. Germline V gene lookup returns CDR1 SQVTM and CDR2 ANQGSEA. The CDR3 loop is CSVEGWKETQYF.

This sequence joins TRBV3-1 and TRBJ2-7; with no DNA, the TCRdb D assignment of TRBD1 cannot be verified. Germline loops: CDR1 LGHDT, CDR2 YNNKEL (reference sequence). This CDR3 spans 15 amino acids. This CDR3 is CASSHVGQGTYEQYF.

The chain has TRBV19 and TRBJ2-7. Looked up from germline, CDR1 is LNHDA and CDR2 is SQIVND (reference sequence). The CDR3 runs to 13 residues. CDR3 residues: CASSIERGREQYF.

The rearrangement uses TRBV12-3 or TRBV12-4 and TRBJ2-5; TCRdb proposes TRBD1, but this gene call is untestable without DNA. The CDR3 covers 15 residues. CDR3 amino acids: CASSLLGQGEETQYF.

The chain is built from TRBV15 and TRBJ2-1; without DNA, the TCRdb call of TRBD2 cannot be checked. This CDR3 is built from 16 residues. Germline V lookup: CDR1 LNHNV, CDR2 YYDKDF (reference sequence). CDR3 residues: CATTIAETSGYNEQFF.

The rearrangement links TRBV7-6 to TRBJ2-1; TCRdb names TRBD1, which stays unverified in the absence of DNA. Per germline, CDR1 SGHVS and CDR2 FNYEAQ. The CDR3 is 15 amino acids. This CDR3 reads CASSLGQGLYGEQFF.

The chain combines TRBV5-4 with TRBJ1-4; TCRdb selects TRBD1, and the lack of DNA leaves this call unchecked. The CDR3 consists of 15 residues. Germline CDR1 is SGHNT and CDR2 is YYREEE (reference sequence). The CDR3 loop is CASSDPGQGEEKLFF. Supplemented by reference TRBV5-4 and TRBJ1-4, the full variable domain reads ETGVTQSPTHLIKTRGQQVTLRCSSQSGHNTVSWYQQALGQGPQFIFQYYREEENGRGNFPPRFSGLQFPNYSSELNVNALELDDSALYLCASSDPGQGEEKLFFGSGTQLSVL.

The genes are TRBV28 and TRBJ1-5; the TRBD1 assignment by TCRdb is unverifiable without DNA. This CDR3 region has 18 residues. Per germline, CDR1 MDHEN and CDR2 SYDVKM. The CDR3 spells CASSPPSPGQGAGQPQHF.

The rearrangement uses TRBV5-1 and TRBJ1-1; TCRdb designates TRBD1, a call that cannot be tested without DNA. The CDR3 extends over 18 amino acids. CDR1 is SGHRS, CDR2 YFSETQ, per germline. The CDR3 here is CASSLGAPGAQLNTEAFF.

The chain carries TRBV6-5 and TRBJ1-1; no DNA is available, so the TRBD1 call from TCRdb remains unchecked. CDR1 is MNHEY and CDR2 is SVGAGI in the germline V gene. The CDR3 is 14 amino acids. CDR3 sequence: CASSYGQGSGEAFF.

The chain links TRBV5-6 to TRBJ2-7; TCRdb selects TRBD2, and the lack of DNA leaves this call unchecked. CDR1 is SGHDT, CDR2 YYEEEE, per germline. This CDR3 spans 17 amino acids. CDR3: CASSLVRSSGTLYEQYF.

J is TRBJ1-2 and V is TRBV29-1. Germline V gene sequence: CDR1 SQVTM, CDR2 ANQGSEA. The CDR3 loop spans 14 amino acids. CDR3 residues: CSVVQEGVDYGYTF.

The chain combines TRBV2 with TRBJ2-1; TCRdb reports TRBD2, a call that lacks DNA to check it against. The CDR3 length is 13 residues. Germline V gene sequence: CDR1 SNHLY, CDR2 FYNNEI. The CDR3 is CASSEGTPDEQFF.

This chain uses TRBV5-4 with TRBJ2-3; checking the TCRdb D call of TRBD2 is not possible without DNA. Per germline, CDR1 SGHNT and CDR2 YYREEE (reference sequence). CDR3 length equals 16 residues. The CDR3 sequence is CASSSGTRVFTDTQYF.

The chain employs TRBV12-5 and TRBJ2-2; the TRBD1 assignment by TCRdb is unverifiable without DNA. Germline V gene data show CDR1 as LGHNT and CDR2 as FRNRAP. The CDR3 has 16 residues. This CDR3 reads CASGLGGAGNTGELFF.

The J gene is TRBJ2-2, the V gene TRBV7-9; TCRdb outputs TRBD2, but without DNA this stays unchecked. The CDR3 consists of 15 residues. Germline-derived CDR1 and CDR2 are SEHNR and FQNEAQ (reference sequence). The CDR3 protein is CASSLSSGIHGELFF.

The V gene is TRBV7-9, the J gene TRBJ2-1; TCRdb reports TRBD2, a call that lacks DNA to check it against. The CDR3 covers 15 residues. Looked up from germline, CDR1 is SEHNR and CDR2 is FQNEAQ (reference sequence). The CDR3 sequence: CASSLASGGADEQFF.

The chain couples TRBV12-3 or TRBV12-4 to TRBJ1-5. This CDR3 spans 14 amino acids. This CDR3 reads CASSFGGLDQPQHF.

The chain links TRBV7-7 to TRBJ2-2; TCRdb outputs TRBD1, but without DNA this stays unchecked. The CDR3 covers 18 residues. CDR1 SSHAT and CDR2 FNYEAQ come from the germline V gene (reference sequence). CDR3 amino acids: CASSAGPRTVKNTRELFF. Supplemented by reference TRBV7-7 and TRBJ2-2, the full variable domain reads GAGVSQSPRYKVTKRGQDVTLRCDPISSHATLYWYQQALGQGPEFLTYFNYEAQPDKSGLPSDRFSAERPEGSISTLTIQRTEQRDSAMYRCASSAGPRTVKNTRELFFGEGSRLTVL.

The V call is TRBV5-1, the J call TRBJ2-3; TCRdb's D call, TRBD2, is unchecked because there is no DNA. Germline CDR1 and CDR2: SGHRS and YFSETQ. This CDR3 is built from 15 residues. CDR3 amino acids: CASSLGLADTDTQYF.

This chain joins TRBV21-1 and TRBJ2-2; TCRdb reports TRBD2, a call that lacks DNA to check it against. TRBV21-1 is assigned pseudogene status. The CDR3 has 19 residues. The CDR3 is CASSKIILAGGEESGELFF.

The chain joins TRBV19 to TRBJ2-7. The CDR3 loop spans 14 amino acids. Germline CDR1 LNHDA, CDR2 SQIVND (reference sequence). CDR3 residues: CASSPHRDAKEQYF. Filled out from reference TRBV19 and TRBJ2-7, the complete variable domain reads DGGITQSPKYLFRKEGQNVTLSCEQNLNHDAMYWYRQDPGQGLRLIYYSQIVNDFQKGDIAEGYSVSREKKESFPLTVTSAQKNPTAFYLCASSPHRDAKEQYFGPGTRLTVT.

The V call is TRBV20-1, the J call TRBJ2-1; TCRdb picks TRBD1, but there is no DNA to check that call. Germline V lookup: CDR1 DFQATT, CDR2 SNEGSKA (reference sequence). The CDR3 has 15 amino acids. This CDR3 is CSARDVRQGINEQFF.

The V gene is TRBV2, the J gene TRBJ2-3; TCRdb returns TRBD1, unconfirmable since there is no DNA. The germline V gene encodes CDR1 SNHLY and CDR2 FYNNEI. The CDR3 totals 15 residues. The CDR3 sequence: CASSDPGQGTDTQYF.

V is TRBV19 and J is TRBJ2-6; absent DNA, TCRdb's TRBD1 call cannot be checked. The CDR3 runs 16 residues. Germline CDR1 LNHDA, CDR2 SQIVND (reference sequence). The CDR3 loop reads CASSLGVGSGANVLTF.

CDR3 loop: CASRLRDGGREETQYF. The chain recombines TRBV5-8 with TRBJ2-5; TCRdb designates TRBD1, a call that cannot be tested without DNA. Germline loops: CDR1 SGHTS, CDR2 YDEGEE. This CDR3 has 16 residues.